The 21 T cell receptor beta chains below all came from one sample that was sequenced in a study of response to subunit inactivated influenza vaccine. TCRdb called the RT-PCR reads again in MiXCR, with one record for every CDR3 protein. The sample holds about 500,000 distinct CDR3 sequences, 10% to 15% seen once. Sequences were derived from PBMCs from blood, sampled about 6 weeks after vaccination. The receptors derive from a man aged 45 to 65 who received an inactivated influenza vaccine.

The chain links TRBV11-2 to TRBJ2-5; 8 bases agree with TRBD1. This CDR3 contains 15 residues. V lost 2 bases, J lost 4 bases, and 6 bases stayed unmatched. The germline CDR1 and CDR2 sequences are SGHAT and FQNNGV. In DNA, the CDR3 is TGTGCCAGCAGCTTAACGCAGGGGGCCCTAGAGACCCAGTACTTC. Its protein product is CASSLTQGALETQYF.

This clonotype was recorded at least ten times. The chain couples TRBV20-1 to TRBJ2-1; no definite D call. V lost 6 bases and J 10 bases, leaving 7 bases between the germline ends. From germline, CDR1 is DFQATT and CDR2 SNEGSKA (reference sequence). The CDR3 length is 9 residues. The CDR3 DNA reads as TGCAGTGCATCTTACGAGCAGTTCTTC. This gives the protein CSASYEQFF.

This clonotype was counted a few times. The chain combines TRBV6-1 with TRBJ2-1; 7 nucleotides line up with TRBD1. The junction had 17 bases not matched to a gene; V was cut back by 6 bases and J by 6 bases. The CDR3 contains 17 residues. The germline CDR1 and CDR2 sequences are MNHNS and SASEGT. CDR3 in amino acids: CASRHRRQGFSGNEQFF. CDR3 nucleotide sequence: TGTGCCAGCAGGCATCGCAGACAGGGCTTTTCGGGCAATGAGCAGTTCTTC.

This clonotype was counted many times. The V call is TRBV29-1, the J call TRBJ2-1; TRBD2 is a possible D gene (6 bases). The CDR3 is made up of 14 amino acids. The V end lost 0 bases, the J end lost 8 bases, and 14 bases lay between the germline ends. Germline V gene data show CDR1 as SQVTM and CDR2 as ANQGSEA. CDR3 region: CSVEEDGSNYEQFF. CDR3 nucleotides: TGCAGCGTTGAAGAAGACGGGAGCAACTATGAGCAGTTCTTC.

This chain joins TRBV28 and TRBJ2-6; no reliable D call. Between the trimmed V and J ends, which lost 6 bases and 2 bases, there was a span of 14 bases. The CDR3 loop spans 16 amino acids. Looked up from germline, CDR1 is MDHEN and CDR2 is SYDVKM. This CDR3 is CASSQLGEPGANVLTF. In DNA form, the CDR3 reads TGTGCCAGCAGCCAGCTTGGCGAACCTGGGGCCAACGTCCTGACTTTC. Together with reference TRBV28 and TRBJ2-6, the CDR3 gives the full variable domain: DVKVTQSSRYLVKRTGEKVFLECVQDMDHENMFWYRQDPGLGLRLIYFSYDVKMKEKGDIPEGYSVSREKKERFSLILESASTNQTSMYLCASSQLGEPGANVLTFGAGSRLTVL.

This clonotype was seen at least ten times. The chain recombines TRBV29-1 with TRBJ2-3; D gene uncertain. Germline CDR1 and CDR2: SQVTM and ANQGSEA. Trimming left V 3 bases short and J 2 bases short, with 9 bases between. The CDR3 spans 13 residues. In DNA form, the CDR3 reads TGCAGCGTTGACAACAGACACACAGATACGCAGTATTTT. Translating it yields CSVDNRHTDTQYF.

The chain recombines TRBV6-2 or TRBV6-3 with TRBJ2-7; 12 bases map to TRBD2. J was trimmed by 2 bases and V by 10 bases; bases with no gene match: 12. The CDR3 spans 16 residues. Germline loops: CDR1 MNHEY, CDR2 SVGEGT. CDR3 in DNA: TGTGCCACCCGAGGGACTAGCGGGCGAAGAACCTACGAGCAGTACTTC. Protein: CATRGTSGRRTYEQYF.

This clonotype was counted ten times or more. For the CDR3, the DNA is TGTGCCAGCAGCTTCCAGTCTCTCCAAGAGACCCAGTACTTC. It is translated as CASSFQSLQETQYF. The gene calls are TRBV7-2 and TRBJ2-5; D remains unclear. The V gene lost 3 bases and the J gene lost 1 base, with 9 bases spanning the gap. Germline V gene lookup returns CDR1 SGHTA and CDR2 FQGNSA. The CDR3 has 14 residues.

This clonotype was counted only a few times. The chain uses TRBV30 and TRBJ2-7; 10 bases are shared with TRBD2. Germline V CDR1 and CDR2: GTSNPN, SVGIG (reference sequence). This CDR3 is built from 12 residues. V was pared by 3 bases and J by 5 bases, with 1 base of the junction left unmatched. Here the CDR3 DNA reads TGTGCCTGGAGACTAGCGGGACACGAGCAGTACTTC. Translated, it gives CAWRLAGHEQYF.

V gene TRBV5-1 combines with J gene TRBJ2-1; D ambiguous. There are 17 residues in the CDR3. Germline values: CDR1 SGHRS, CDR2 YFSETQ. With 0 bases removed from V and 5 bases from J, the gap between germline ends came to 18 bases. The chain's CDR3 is CASSLVTLSDVNNEQFF. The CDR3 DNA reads TGCGCCAGCAGCTTGGTGACTCTGAGCGATGTTAACAATGAGCAGTTCTTC.

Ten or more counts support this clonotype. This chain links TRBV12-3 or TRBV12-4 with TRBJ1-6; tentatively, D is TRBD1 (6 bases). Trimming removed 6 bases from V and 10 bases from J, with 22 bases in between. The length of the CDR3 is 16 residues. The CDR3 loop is CASRTRAQGERSPLHF. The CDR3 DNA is TGTGCCAGCAGGACGAGGGCACAGGGTGAACGCTCACCCCTCCACTTT.

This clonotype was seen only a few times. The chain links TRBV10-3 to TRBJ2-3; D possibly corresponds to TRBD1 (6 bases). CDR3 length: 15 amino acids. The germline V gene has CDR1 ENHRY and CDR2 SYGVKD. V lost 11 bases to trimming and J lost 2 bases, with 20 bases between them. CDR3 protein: CAVKQGPRPTDTQYF. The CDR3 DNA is TGTGCCGTTAAACAGGGTCCTCGTCCCACAGATACGCAGTATTTT.

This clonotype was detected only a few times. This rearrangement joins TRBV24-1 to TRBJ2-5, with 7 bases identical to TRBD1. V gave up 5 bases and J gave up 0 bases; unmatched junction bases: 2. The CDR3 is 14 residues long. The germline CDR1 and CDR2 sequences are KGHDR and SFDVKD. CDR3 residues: CATSGGGYQETQYF. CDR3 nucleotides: TGTGCCACCAGTGGAGGGGGCTACCAAGAGACCCAGTACTTC.

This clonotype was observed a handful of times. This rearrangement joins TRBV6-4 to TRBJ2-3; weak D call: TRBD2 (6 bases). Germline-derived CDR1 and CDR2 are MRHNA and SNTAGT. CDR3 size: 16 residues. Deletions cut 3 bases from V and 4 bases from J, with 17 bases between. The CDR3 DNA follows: TGTGCCAGCAGTGAAAACGGGACTCCAGGGCCAGATACGCAGTATTTT. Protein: CASSENGTPGPDTQYF.

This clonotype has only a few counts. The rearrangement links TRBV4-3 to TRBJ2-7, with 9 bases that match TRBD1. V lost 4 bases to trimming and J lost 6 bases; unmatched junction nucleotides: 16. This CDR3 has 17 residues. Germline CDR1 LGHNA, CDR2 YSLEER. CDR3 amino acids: CASSRRQGVGQGSEQYF. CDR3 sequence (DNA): TGCGCCAGCAGCCGCCGGCAGGGTGTGGGACAGGGAAGCGAGCAGTACTTC.

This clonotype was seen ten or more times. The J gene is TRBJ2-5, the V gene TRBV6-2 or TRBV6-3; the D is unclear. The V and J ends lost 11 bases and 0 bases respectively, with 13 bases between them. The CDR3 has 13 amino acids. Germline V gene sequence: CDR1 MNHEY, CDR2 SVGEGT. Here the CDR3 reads CAATRTYQETQYF. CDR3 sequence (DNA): TGTGCCGCCACCAGAACGTACCAAGAGACCCAGTACTTC.

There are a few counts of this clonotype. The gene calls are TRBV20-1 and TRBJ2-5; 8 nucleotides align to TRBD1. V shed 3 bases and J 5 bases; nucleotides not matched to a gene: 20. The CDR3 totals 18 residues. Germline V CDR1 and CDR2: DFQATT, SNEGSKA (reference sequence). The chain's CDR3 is CSASRLFGQGASVETQYF. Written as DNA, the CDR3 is TGCAGTGCTAGCCGGTTATTCGGGCAGGGGGCATCGGTGGAGACCCAGTACTTC.

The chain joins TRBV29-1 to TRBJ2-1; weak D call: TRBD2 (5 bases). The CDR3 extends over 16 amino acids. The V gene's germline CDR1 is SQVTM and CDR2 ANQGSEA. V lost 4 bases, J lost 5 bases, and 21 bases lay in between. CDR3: CSVGRRRLNIDNEQFF. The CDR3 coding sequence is TGCAGCGTTGGTAGGAGGAGACTTAACATAGACAATGAGCAGTTCTTC.

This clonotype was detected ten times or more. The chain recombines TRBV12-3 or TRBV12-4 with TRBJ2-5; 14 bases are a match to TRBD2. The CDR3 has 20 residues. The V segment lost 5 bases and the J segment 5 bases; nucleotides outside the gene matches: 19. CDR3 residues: CASSRGTSGSGGRNRETQYF. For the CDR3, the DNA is TGTGCCAGCAGTCGAGGGACTAGCGGGAGCGGGGGCCGTAACCGGGAGACCCAGTACTTC.

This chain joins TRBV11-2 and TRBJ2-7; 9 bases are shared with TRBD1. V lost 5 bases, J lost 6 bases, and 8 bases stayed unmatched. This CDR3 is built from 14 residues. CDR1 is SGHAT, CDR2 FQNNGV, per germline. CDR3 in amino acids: CASSPTTGGGEQYF. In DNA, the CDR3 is TGTGCCAGCAGCCCTACGACAGGGGGGGGCGAGCAGTACTTC.

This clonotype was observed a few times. The CDR3 nucleotides read TGTGCCAGCAGCTTAGAGGCGGGACTCATATACGAGCAGTACTTC. It yields the protein CASSLEAGLIYEQYF. The chain carries TRBV7-2 and TRBJ2-7; possible D gene TRBD2, 6 bases. The CDR3 contains 15 residues. V lost 1 base and J lost 4, with 14 bases in between. CDR1 is SGHTA and CDR2 is FQGNSA in the germline V gene.